This T cell receptor (beta chain) was sequenced during a study of cytomegalovirus exposure and HLA in healthy donors. Donors counted as nominally healthy when sampled, yet unrecorded immune exposures were likely. PCR amplification relied on 60 Vbeta primers (plus 13 Jbeta primers). Clones were read by immunoSEQ multiplex PCR, and TCRdb kept only the in-frame ones, dropping some. The sample shows about 130,000 clones, about 10% of them seen only once. A remark on this clone: Its specificity is not known.

Study outcomes and limitations: The listing of approximately 160 TCR beta chains classed them as cytomegalovirus-associated. In an earlier analysis, about 87% or about 30%: the productive usage of most TCR beta V segments.

V was cut by 2 bases and J by 2 bases, with 9 bases left in between. The CDR3 totals 15 residues. CDR1 is MDHEN, CDR2 SYDVKM, per germline. The V call is TRBV28, the J call TRBJ2-2; D is possibly TRBD1 (6 bases). This receptor was identified in a man aged 50-60 years in good health and CMV-seronegative. Material: PBMCs. CDR3: CASSLGQINTGELFF. In DNA form, the CDR3 reads TGTGCCAGCAGTTTAGGACAGATCAACACCGGGGAGCTGTTTTTT.